This T cell receptor beta chain appears in the sequencing data of a study of human T cells and chemical hapten exposure. Study in general: Per-sample TCR yields varied mainly from small pooled library volume differences. Notes on the study in general: With DPC sensitization, TCRs exceeding 1 in 1000 frequency showed no change.

Extraction yielded total RNA from whole blood (unfractionated). In the source study's methods: TCRs per sample had a median of 95,638 and ranged from about 23,224 to 750,000. TCRdb itself ran the 5' RACE reads through MiXCR, one entry per CDR3 protein. These V and J calls originate from TCRdb's pipeline instead of the authors' own analysis. This sample carries around 82,000 distinct CDR3 sequences, approximately 8% of them seen once, and the ten largest clones take approximately 2.3%. On this clonotype itself: Its antigen is still unknown.

CDR1 is DFQATT and CDR2 is SNEGSKA in the germline V gene (reference sequence). V lost 0 bases, J lost 1 base, and 5 bases stayed unmatched. The CDR3 has 17 residues. The clonotype comes from a male donor in good health. The chain recombines TRBV20-1 with TRBJ2-2; TRBD2 matches 10 bases. The CDR3 DNA reads TGCAGTGCTAGAGATCCCACTAGCGGGATGAACACCGGGGAGCTGTTTTTT. Its translation is CSARDPTSGMNTGELFF.